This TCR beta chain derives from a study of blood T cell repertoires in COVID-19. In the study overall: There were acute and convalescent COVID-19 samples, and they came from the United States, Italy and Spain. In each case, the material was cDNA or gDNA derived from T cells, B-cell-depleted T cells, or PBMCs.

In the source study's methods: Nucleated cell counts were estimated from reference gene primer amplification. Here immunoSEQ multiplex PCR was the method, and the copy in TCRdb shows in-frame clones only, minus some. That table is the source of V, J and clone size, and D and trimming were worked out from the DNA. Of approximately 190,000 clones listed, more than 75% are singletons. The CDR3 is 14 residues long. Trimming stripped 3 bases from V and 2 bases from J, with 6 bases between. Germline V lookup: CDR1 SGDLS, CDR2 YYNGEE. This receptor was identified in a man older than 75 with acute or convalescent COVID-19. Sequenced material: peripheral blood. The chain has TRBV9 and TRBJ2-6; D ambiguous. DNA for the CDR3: TGTGCCAGCAGCGGTTATACTGGGGCCAACGTCCTGACTTTC. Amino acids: CASSGYTGANVLTF.